A selection of T cell receptor beta chains follows, all from one sample in a study of T cells after yellow fever vaccination. In TCRdb, the 5' RACE reads were re-called with MiXCR into one record per CDR3 protein. The profile shows around 600,000 distinct CDR3 sequences, roughly 12% of them singletons. The sequenced sample was PBMCs, obtained on the day of the yellow fever booster vaccination. Source of these receptors: a man aged 25 to 40 who received the YFV17D yellow fever vaccine. CDR3s include the opening cysteine and the closing phenylalanine or tryptophan. The D gene is left open where the match is weak. Size values are once, few and many counts, or a class for expanded clones, and some rows have none.

TRBV6-5	TRBD2	TRBJ2-1	.	TGTGCCAGCAGTTACTCGGCGGGAGGGCCCTACAATGAGCAGTTCTTC	CASSYSAGGPYNEQFF
TRBV7-2	.	TRBJ2-1	few	TGTGCCAGCAGCTTATCGTTCGGTTTAACCTACAATGAGCAGTTCTTC	CASSLSFGLTYNEQFF
TRBV19	TRBD1	TRBJ2-3	few	TGTGCCAGTAGTACCCGGACAGGGGGCATGGTAGATACGCAGTATTTT	CASSTRTGGMVDTQYF
TRBV7-2	TRBD1	TRBJ1-5	.	TGTGCCAGCAGCCCTTCGGGACAGGGTAATCAGCCCCAGCATTTT	CASSPSGQGNQPQHF
TRBV11-3	TRBD1	TRBJ2-2	few	TGTGCCAGCAGCTTAGCAGGGACAGACAACACCGGGGAGCTGTTTTTT	CASSLAGTDNTGELFF
TRBV14	.	TRBJ2-1	.	TGTGCCAGCAGCCAAGATCTGGTGTCCAATGAGCAGTTCTTC	CASSQDLVSNEQFF
TRBV27	TRBD2	TRBJ2-1	.	TGTGCCAGCAGTTTACTGGGACTAGCGGGAGGGGGCTCCTACAATGAGCAGTTCTTC	CASSLLGLAGGGSYNEQFF
TRBV7-9	.	TRBJ1-3	.	TGTGCCAGCAGCTTACAGGGTTGGTCTGGAAACACCATATATTTT	CASSLQGWSGNTIYF
TRBV19	.	TRBJ2-3	.	TGTGCCAGTAGTATCGAGGGCCTTGGAGATACGCAGTATTTT	CASSIEGLGDTQYF
TRBV4-3	TRBD1	TRBJ2-5	.	TGCGCCAGCAGCCAACACAGGGGAATCCAAGAGACCCAGTACTTC	CASSQHRGIQETQYF
TRBV20-1	.	TRBJ2-1	few	TGCAGTGCTAGAGGGTCTGGGAGGCAGTTCTTC	CSARGSGRQFF
TRBV5-1	.	TRBJ2-3	many	TGCGCCAGCAGCTTGGCTAGCGGCACAGATACGCAGTATTTT	CASSLASGTDTQYF
TRBV15	TRBD2	TRBJ2-7	.	TGTGCCACCAGCAGGGTCGGGACTAGCTACGCCGAGCAGTACTTC	CATSRVGTSYAEQYF
TRBV9	.	TRBJ1-2	.	TGTGCCAGCAGCGGGGGGAGCTACACCTTC	CASSGGSYTF
TRBV29-1	.	TRBJ2-7	few	TGCAGCGCCCTAGACGGGCCAGAAGAGCAGTACTTC	CSALDGPEEQYF
TRBV7-9	.	TRBJ2-1	.	TGTGCCAGCAGCTCCCAGAATGAGCAGTTCTTC	CASSSQNEQFF
TRBV6-5	.	TRBJ2-3	few	TGTGCCAGCAGTTACAACGGGCACCTCACAGATACGCAGTATTTT	CASSYNGHLTDTQYF
TRBV18	TRBD1	TRBJ1-5	few	TGTGCCAGCTCAATGGACAGGGTGTATAGCAATCAGCCCCAGCATTTT	CASSMDRVYSNQPQHF
TRBV2	.	TRBJ2-5	.	TGTGCCAGCGAAAGGGTTGGGGAGACCCAGTACTTC	CASERVGETQYF
TRBV3-1	.	TRBJ1-2	many	TGTGCCAGCAGCCAAGATCGGGTAGTATTTGAATATGGCTACACCTTC	CASSQDRVVFEYGYTF
TRBV7-9	.	TRBJ2-5	few	TGTGCCAGCGAGTCCGGAGAGACCCAGTACTTC	CASESGETQYF
TRBV7-9	.	TRBJ2-3	.	TGTGCCAGCAGCTATAGAAAAAGCACAGATACGCAGTATTTT	CASSYRKSTDTQYF
TRBV7-9	.	TRBJ2-6	.	TGTGCCAGCAGCTTAGTAGTAGGTGGCTCTGGGGCCAACGTCCTGACTTTC	CASSLVVGGSGANVLTF
TRBV10-1	.	TRBJ2-7	.	TGCGCCAGCAGTGAGTCGGAACCAAGCTACGAGCAGTACTTC	CASSESEPSYEQYF
TRBV14	.	TRBJ2-1	.	TGTGCCAGCAGCCAAGTCGCGTCGAATGAGCAGTTCTTC	CASSQVASNEQFF
TRBV5-1	TRBD1	TRBJ1-2	few	TGCGCCAGCAGTCAAGGTTCAGGGGGCGACTACACCTTC	CASSQGSGGDYTF
TRBV7-9	TRBD1	TRBJ2-5	few	TGTGCCAGCAGCTCTCCAGGGGGCGCAGAGACCCAGTACTTC	CASSSPGGAETQYF
TRBV10-1	.	TRBJ2-2	few	TGCGCCAGCAGTGAGTCGAATGGCGGGGAGCTGTTTTTT	CASSESNGGELFF
TRBV29-1	TRBD2	TRBJ2-7	few	TGCAGCGGGGGGGGGATCTACGAGCAGTACTTC	CSGGGIYEQYF
TRBV5-6	.	TRBJ2-7	few	TGTGCCAGCAGCTTGCTCCAGCGTAACTACGAGCAGTACTTC	CASSLLQRNYEQYF
TRBV7-2	TRBD1	TRBJ1-6	few	TGTGCCAGCAGCCGACAGGGTTCCCATAATTCACCCCTCCACTTT	CASSRQGSHNSPLHF
TRBV12-3/TRBV12-4	.	TRBJ1-2	few	TGTGCCAGCAGGCCCACAGGGAGGCCAAACTATGGCTACACCTTC	CASRPTGRPNYGYTF
TRBV5-5	.	TRBJ1-4	few	TGTGCCAGCAGCTTCCGCCGGGCGACAACTAATGAAAAACTGTTTTTT	CASSFRRATTNEKLFF
TRBV20-1	TRBD2	TRBJ2-7	few	TGCAGTGCTATAGGACTAGCGAGAAACGAGCAGTACTTC	CSAIGLARNEQYF
TRBV12-3/TRBV12-4	.	TRBJ2-3	once	TGTGCCAGCAGCGAGAGTTTGGATACGCAGTATTTT	CASSESLDTQYF
TRBV7-9	TRBD1	TRBJ2-7	.	TGTGCCAGCAGCGCCGACAGGGGCAACTACGAGCAGTACTTC	CASSADRGNYEQYF
TRBV6-5	TRBD2	TRBJ2-3	.	TGTGCCAGCATTATCAGACTAGCGGCAGATACGCAGTATTTT	CASIIRLAADTQYF
TRBV4-3	TRBD1	TRBJ2-7	few	TGCGCCAGCAGCCTGGGACAGTTCGGAGAGCAGTACTTC	CASSLGQFGEQYF
TRBV7-8	.	TRBJ2-1	few	TGTGCCAGCAGCCTAACGTTGGGGGATTCCTACAATGAGCAGTTCTTC	CASSLTLGDSYNEQFF
TRBV11-2	TRBD2	TRBJ2-3	few	TGTGCCAGCAGCTTAGGTTCCTACGGGAGGGCGAAAGATACGCAGTATTTT	CASSLGSYGRAKDTQYF